This T cell receptor beta chain stems from a study of T cell repertoires in cytomegalovirus infection. CDR3 length: 13 residues. CDR1 MNHEY and CDR2 SVGAGI come from the germline V gene. Trimming removed 6 bases at V and 2 bases at J, with 11 bases between. Via MiXCR, TCRdb re-called the reads, giving one row per CDR3 protein. The sample has roughly 200,000 distinct CDR3 sequences, approximately 17% seen once. V and J are TRBV6-5 and TRBJ2-7; D may correspond to TRBD1 or TRBD2 (5 bases each). Sequencing used CD8+ T cells from PBMCs. This TCR came from a human donor in good health (CMV status not recorded). Some clones in this sample may be carry-over from other donors' samples. The CDR3 coding sequence is TGTGCCAGCAGCCGGGACGGACCCTACGAGCAGTACTTC. Protein: CASSRDGPYEQYF.